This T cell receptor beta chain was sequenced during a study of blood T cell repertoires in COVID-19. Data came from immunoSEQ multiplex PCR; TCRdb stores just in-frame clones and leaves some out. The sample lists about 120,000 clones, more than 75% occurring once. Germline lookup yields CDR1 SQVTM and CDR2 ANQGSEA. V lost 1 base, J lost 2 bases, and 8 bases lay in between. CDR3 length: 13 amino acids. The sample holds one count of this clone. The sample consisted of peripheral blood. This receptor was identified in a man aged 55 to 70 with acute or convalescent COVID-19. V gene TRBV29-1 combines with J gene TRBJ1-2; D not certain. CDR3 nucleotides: TGCAGCGTTGAAGTTGCGGGGAACTATGGCTACACCTTC. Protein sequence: CSVEVAGNYGYTF.